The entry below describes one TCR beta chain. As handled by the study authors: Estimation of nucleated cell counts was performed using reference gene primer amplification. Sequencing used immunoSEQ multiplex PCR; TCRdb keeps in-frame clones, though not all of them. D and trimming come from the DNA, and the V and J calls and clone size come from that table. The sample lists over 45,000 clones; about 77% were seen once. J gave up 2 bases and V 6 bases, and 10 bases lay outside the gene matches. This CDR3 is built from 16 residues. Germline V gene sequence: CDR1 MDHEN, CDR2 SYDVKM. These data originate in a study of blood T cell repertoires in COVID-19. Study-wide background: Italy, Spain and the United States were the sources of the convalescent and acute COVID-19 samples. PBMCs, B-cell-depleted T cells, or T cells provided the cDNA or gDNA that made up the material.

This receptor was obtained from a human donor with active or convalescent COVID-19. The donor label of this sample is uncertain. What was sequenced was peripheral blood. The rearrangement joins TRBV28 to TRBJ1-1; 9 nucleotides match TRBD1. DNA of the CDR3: TGTGCCAGCAGAAACAGGGGGCGGGCCCCTAACACTGAAGCTTTCTTT. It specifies CASRNRGRAPNTEAFF.